Here is one TCR beta chain with its context. Other DNA sequences in the sample encode the same CDR3. Per the authors' pipeline: Cell counts per sample came from amplifying reference gene primers. This table comes from immunoSEQ multiplex PCR, and its TCRdb copy is limited to in-frame clones, with some not included. V, J and clone size are taken as reported in that table, and D and trimming were inferred from the DNA itself. The sample includes 330,000 or so clones, approximately 88% of them seen just once. This record belongs to a study of blood T cell repertoires in COVID-19. Across the whole study: Italy, Spain and the United States were the sources of the convalescent and acute COVID-19 samples.

From germline, CDR1 is SGDLS and CDR2 YYNGEE. CDR3 length equals 14 residues. V shed 2 bases and J 4 bases; nucleotides not matched to a gene: 3. The origin of this receptor is a man aged 25-40 years with COVID-19, enrolled during active disease. The rearrangement links TRBV9 to TRBJ1-1; 9 bases are a match to TRBD1. The source material was peripheral blood. The CDR3 DNA is TGTGCCAGCAGCGTGGGACAGGGAGGCACTGAAGCTTTCTTT. Encoded protein: CASSVGQGGTEAFF.